A selection of T cell receptor beta chains follows, all from one sample in a study of blood T cell repertoires in COVID-19. TCRdb keeps only in-frame clones here, not all; method: immunoSEQ multiplex PCR. The table shows tens of thousands of clones, with 81% occurring only once. The specimen sequenced was peripheral blood. All receptors derive from a woman over 75 with active or convalescent COVID-19. Both conserved end residues are part of each CDR3. Fields, in order: D gene, clone size, J gene, V gene, CDR3 protein, CDR3 DNA. The D gene is left open where the match is weak. Some rows mark clone size as missing; the rest say once, few, many or name a class of expanded clone.

TRBD2 | - | TRBJ2-5 | TRBV6-2/TRBV6-3 | CASSYSGGGAQETQYF | TGTGCCAGCAGTTACTCGGGCGGGGGAGCTCAAGAGACCCAGTACTTC
TRBD1 | once | TRBJ2-3 | TRBV19 | CASSTQGADTQYF | TGTGCCAGTAGTACTCAGGGGGCAGATACGCAGTATTTT
- | - | TRBJ2-1 | TRBV4-3 | CASSQDQTTNEQFF | TGCGCCAGCAGCCAAGATCAGACTACCAATGAGCAGTTCTTC
TRBD2 | - | TRBJ2-2 | TRBV27 | CASNKGLLAGENTGELFF | TGTGCCAGCAACAAGGGACTCCTGGCGGGGGAGAACACCGGGGAGCTGTTTTTT
TRBD1 | - | TRBJ2-5 | TRBV7-9 | CASSLDSDRGTQYF | TGTGCCAGCAGCTTAGACTCGGACAGGGGGACCCAGTACTTC
- | - | TRBJ1-4 | TRBV9 | CASSGPPTNEKLFF | TGTGCCAGCAGCGGGCCCCCAACTAATGAAAAACTGTTTTTT
TRBD1 | - | TRBJ1-6 | TRBV5-4 | CASSPRQGSDSPLHF | TGTGCCAGCAGCCCTAGACAGGGTAGCGATTCACCCCTCCACTTT
TRBD1 | - | TRBJ1-3 | TRBV5-1 | CASSSGQGEANTIYF | TGCGCCAGCAGCTCCGGACAGGGAGAGGCAAACACCATATATTTT
- | - | TRBJ2-7 | TRBV4-3 | CASSSQAFAYEQYF | TGCGCCAGCAGCTCCCAGGCTTTTGCCTACGAGCAGTACTTC
- | - | TRBJ1-3 | TRBV15 | CATSRDVSSGNTIYF | TGTGCCACCAGCAGAGATGTCAGCTCTGGAAACACCATATATTTT
TRBD1 | - | TRBJ1-4 | TRBV28 | CASSLWTGANEKLFF | TGTGCCAGCAGTTTATGGACAGGGGCGAATGAAAAACTGTTTTTT
- | - | TRBJ1-1 | TRBV7-2 | CASSLVRSNTEAFF | TGTGCCAGCAGCTTAGTGCGGAGTAACACTGAAGCTTTCTTT
TRBD1 | once | TRBJ2-5 | TRBV7-9 | CASSLGNRGKAETQYF | TGTGCCAGCAGCTTAGGCAACAGGGGTAAGGCCGAGACCCAGTACTTC
- | - | TRBJ1-2 | TRBV28 | CASRGPGREHGYTF | TGTGCCAGCAGAGGTCCCGGGAGGGAGCATGGCTACACCTTC
- | - | TRBJ1-2 | TRBV29-1 | CSVEDRGETYTF | TGCAGCGTTGAAGATCGAGGAGAGACCTACACCTTC
- | - | TRBJ1-6 | TRBV12-1 | CASSFRAGNSPLHF | TGTGCCAGCAGCTTTCGCGCAGGGAATTCACCCCTCCACTTT
TRBD1 | - | TRBJ1-2 | TRBV7-2 | CASRRAPGQGTGVSGYTF | TGTGCCAGCAGACGGGCCCCGGGACAGGGGACGGGTGTGAGTGGCTACACCTTC
TRBD1 | - | TRBJ1-6 | TRBV3-1/TRBV3-2 | CASSHGQGRSPLHF | TGTGCCAGCAGCCACGGACAGGGTCGTTCACCCCTCCACTTT
- | - | TRBJ1-2 | TRBV6-1 | CASSEGGNGYTF | TGTGCCAGCAGTGAAGGAGGGAATGGCTACACCTTC
TRBD1 | - | TRBJ1-4 | TRBV4-3 | CASSQEMGQGATLGEKLFF | TGCGCCAGCAGCCAAGAGATGGGACAGGGGGCGACCCTGGGAGAAAAACTGTTTTTT
- | - | TRBJ2-7 | TRBV28 | CASSLGPTSRTEQYF | TGTGCCAGCAGTTTAGGCCCCACTAGTCGTACCGAGCAGTACTTC
- | - | TRBJ2-7 | TRBV18 | CASSPPSSYEQYF | TGTGCCAGCTCACCCCCCAGCTCCTACGAGCAGTACTTC
TRBD1 | - | TRBJ1-2 | TRBV19 | CASTKPGQESNGYTF | TGTGCCAGTACTAAACCGGGACAGGAATCCAATGGCTACACCTTC
- | - | TRBJ2-7 | TRBV7-2 | CASSTAMHEQYF | TGTGCCAGCAGCACTGCAATGCACGAGCAGTACTTC
- | - | TRBJ1-2 | TRBV9 | CASSVSGATRNYGYTF | TGTGCCAGCAGCGTATCAGGGGCCACTCGTAACTATGGCTACACCTTC
TRBD1 | - | TRBJ2-7 | TRBV29-1 | CSVEGTGYEQYF | TGCAGCGTTGAAGGGACAGGGTACGAGCAGTACTTC
- | - | TRBJ1-1 | TRBV6-6 | CASIPGGAWTEAFF | TGTGCCAGCATCCCGGGGGGGGCATGGACTGAAGCTTTCTTT
- | - | TRBJ1-2 | TRBV5-6 | CASSLGVGSGYTF | TGTGCCAGCAGCTTGGGGGTCGGGTCCGGCTACACCTTC
- | - | TRBJ1-2 | TRBV6-1 | CASSEPPTANYGYTF | TGTGCCAGCAGTGAACCACCGACAGCTAACTATGGCTACACCTTC
- | - | TRBJ1-2 | TRBV7-3 | CASSLSGSLSYGYTF | TGTGCCAGCAGCTTATCTGGGAGCCTTTCCTATGGCTACACCTTC
- | few | TRBJ2-7 | TRBV7-7 | CASSPLQAGAPYEQYF | TGTGCTAGCAGCCCTCTCCAGGCAGGGGCTCCTTACGAGCAGTACTTC
TRBD1 | - | TRBJ1-3 | TRBV7-2 | CASSPIWTGGNTIYF | TGTGCCAGCAGCCCAATCTGGACAGGAGGAAACACCATATATTTT
TRBD2 | - | TRBJ2-3 | TRBV7-3 | CASSSTSGGADTQYF | TGTGCCAGCAGCTCGACTAGCGGGGGAGCGGATACGCAGTATTTT
TRBD1 | - | TRBJ1-1 | TRBV12-5 | CASGIVGGDRTEAFF | TGTGCTAGTGGTATCGTAGGGGGCGATCGAACTGAAGCTTTCTTT
- | - | TRBJ2-3 | TRBV28 | CASSATPGTDTQYF | TGTGCCAGCAGTGCGACACCGGGCACAGATACGCAGTATTTT